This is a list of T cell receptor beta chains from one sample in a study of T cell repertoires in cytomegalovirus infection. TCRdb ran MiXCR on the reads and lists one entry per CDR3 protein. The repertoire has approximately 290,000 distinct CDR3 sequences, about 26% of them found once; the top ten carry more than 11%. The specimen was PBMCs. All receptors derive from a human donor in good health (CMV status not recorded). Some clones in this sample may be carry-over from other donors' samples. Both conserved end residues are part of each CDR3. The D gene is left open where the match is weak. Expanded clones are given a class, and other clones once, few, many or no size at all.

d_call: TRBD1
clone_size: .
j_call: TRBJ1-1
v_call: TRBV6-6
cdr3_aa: CASSSSGQGAAEAFF
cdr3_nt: TGTGCCAGCAGTTCCTCGGGACAGGGGGCAGCTGAAGCTTTCTTT

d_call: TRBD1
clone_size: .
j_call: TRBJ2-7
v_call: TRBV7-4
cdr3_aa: CASSAQDRGKNYEQYF
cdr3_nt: TGTGCCAGCAGCGCCCAGGACAGGGGGAAAAACTACGAGCAGTACTTC

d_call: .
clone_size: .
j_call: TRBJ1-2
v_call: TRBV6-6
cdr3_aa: CASSYDRNYGYTF
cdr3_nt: TGTGCCAGCAGTTACGACAGGAACTATGGCTACACCTTC

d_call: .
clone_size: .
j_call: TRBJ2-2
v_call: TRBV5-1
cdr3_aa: CASSWDFTGELFF
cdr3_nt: TGCGCCAGCAGCTGGGACTTCACCGGGGAGCTGTTTTTT

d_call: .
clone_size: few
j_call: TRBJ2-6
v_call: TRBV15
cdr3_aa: CATSRDRAGLGSGANVLTF
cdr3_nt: TGTGCCACCAGCAGAGATCGGGCAGGGCTAGGCTCTGGGGCCAACGTCCTGACTTTC

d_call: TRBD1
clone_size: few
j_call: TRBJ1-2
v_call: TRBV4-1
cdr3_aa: CASSHGQGSSNYGYTF
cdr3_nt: TGCGCCAGCAGCCACGGACAGGGTAGTTCCAACTATGGCTACACCTTC

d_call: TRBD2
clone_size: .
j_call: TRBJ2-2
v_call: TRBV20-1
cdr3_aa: CSASGVSAGGNGELFF
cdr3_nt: TGCAGTGCTAGCGGTGTTTCGGCGGGAGGTAACGGGGAGCTGTTTTTT

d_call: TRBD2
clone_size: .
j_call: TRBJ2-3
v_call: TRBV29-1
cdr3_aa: CSPREADTQYF
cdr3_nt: TGCAGCCCTCGGGAGGCAGATACGCAGTATTTT

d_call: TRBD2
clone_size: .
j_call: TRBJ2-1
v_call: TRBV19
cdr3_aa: CASSSRLAGPPYNEQFF
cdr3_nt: TGTGCCAGTAGTTCCAGACTAGCGGGGCCCCCCTACAATGAGCAGTTCTTC

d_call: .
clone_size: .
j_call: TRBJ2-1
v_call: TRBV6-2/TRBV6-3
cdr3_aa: CASTPQGFNEQFF
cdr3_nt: TGTGCCAGCACGCCACAGGGTTTTAATGAGCAGTTCTTC

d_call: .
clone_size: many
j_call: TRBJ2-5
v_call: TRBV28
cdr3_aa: CASSLGQPFSQYF
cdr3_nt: TGTGCCAGCAGTCTCGGACAGCCCTTTAGCCAGTACTTC

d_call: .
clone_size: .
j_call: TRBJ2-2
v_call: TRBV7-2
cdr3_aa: CASGAGFLGAGELFF
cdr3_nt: TGTGCCAGCGGCGCAGGGTTCCTAGGCGCCGGGGAGCTGTTTTTT

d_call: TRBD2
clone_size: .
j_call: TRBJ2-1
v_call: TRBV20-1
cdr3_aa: CSATRTSGRGGVQFF
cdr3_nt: TGCAGTGCTACCCGGACTAGCGGGAGGGGAGGGGTGCAGTTCTTC

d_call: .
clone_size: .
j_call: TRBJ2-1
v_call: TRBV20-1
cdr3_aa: CSAARDSRDEQFF
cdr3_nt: TGCAGTGCCGCCCGGGACTCCCGCGATGAGCAGTTCTTC

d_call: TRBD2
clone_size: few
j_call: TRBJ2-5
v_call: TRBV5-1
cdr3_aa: CASSFAAGMNKETQYF
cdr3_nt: TGCGCCAGCAGCTTTGCAGCGGGGATGAACAAAGAGACCCAGTACTTC

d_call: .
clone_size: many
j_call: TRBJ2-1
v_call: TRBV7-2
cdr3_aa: CASSPSYNEQFF
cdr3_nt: TGTGCCAGCAGCCCCTCCTACAATGAGCAGTTCTTC

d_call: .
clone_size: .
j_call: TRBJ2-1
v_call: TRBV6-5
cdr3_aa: CASSYSGTLRDEQFF
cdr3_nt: TGTGCCAGCAGTTACTCAGGGACCCTCAGGGATGAGCAGTTCTTC

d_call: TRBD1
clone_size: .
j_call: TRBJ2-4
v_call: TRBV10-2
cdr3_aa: CASSDRGQGPQNIQYF
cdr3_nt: TGCGCCAGCAGTGATCGTGGACAGGGTCCCCAAAACATTCAGTACTTC

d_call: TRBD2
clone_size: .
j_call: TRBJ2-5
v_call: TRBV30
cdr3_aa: CAWSIAGETQYF
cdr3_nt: TGTGCCTGGAGTATAGCGGGAGAGACCCAGTACTTC

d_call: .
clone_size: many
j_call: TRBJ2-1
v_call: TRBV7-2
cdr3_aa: CASSFGPGINEQFF
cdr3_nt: TGTGCCAGCAGCTTTGGTCCAGGTATCAATGAGCAGTTCTTC

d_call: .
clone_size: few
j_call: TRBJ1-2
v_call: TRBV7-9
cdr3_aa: CASSPDSVLAGYTF
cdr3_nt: TGTGCCAGCAGCCCGGACTCAGTCCTAGCGGGCTACACCTTC

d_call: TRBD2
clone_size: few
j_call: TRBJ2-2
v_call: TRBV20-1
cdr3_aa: CSASEIAGNGELFF
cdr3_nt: TGCAGTGCTAGTGAAATAGCGGGGAACGGGGAGCTGTTTTTT

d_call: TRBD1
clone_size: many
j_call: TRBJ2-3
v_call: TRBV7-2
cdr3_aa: CASSSRFRQGPSTDTQYF
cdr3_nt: TGTGCCAGCAGCTCACGATTCCGACAGGGACCTAGCACAGATACGCAGTATTTT